The 12 T cell receptor beta chains below come from one sample, sequenced in a study of CD8 T cells in Susac syndrome. About 0.5 to 1 ug RNA was reverse transcribed with random hexamers. Each CDR3 protein is one row after TCRdb ran MiXCR on the immunoSEQ multiplex PCR reads. The repertoire consists of fewer than 85,000 distinct CDR3 sequences, with roughly 94% occurring once and the leading ten covering about 0.5%. The sequencing input was CD8+ T cells from PBMCs. These receptor sequences come from a human donor with Susac syndrome.

CDR3 protein: CASSSAQGRAEAFF. CDR3 in DNA: TGCGCCAGCAGCTCCGCACAGGGTCGGGCTGAAGCTTTCTTT. V gene TRBV5-1 combines with J gene TRBJ1-1; the D gene is possibly TRBD1 (6 bases). The CDR3 is made up of 14 amino acids. Germline CDR1 reads SGHRS; CDR2 reads YFSETQ. V was shortened by 3 bases and J by 6 bases, with 15 bases between the two germline ends.

The chain joins TRBV25-1 to TRBJ2-3; possibly TRBD1 for D (5 bases). Trimming pared 2 bases from V and 6 bases from J, leaving 15 bases between. Germline CDR1 and CDR2: MGHDK and SYGVNS. The CDR3 runs to 15 residues. The CDR3 sequence is CASSEAYHAGDTQYF. CDR3 DNA: TGTGCCAGCAGTGAAGCTTACCACGCAGGGGATACGCAGTATTTT.

V gene TRBV7-9 combines with J gene TRBJ1-2, with 9 bases aligning to TRBD1. Germline lookup yields CDR1 SEHNR and CDR2 FQNEAQ (reference sequence). V was pared by 1 base and J by 5 bases, with 5 bases of the junction left unmatched. The CDR3 extends over 15 amino acids. The CDR3 nucleotides read TGTGCCAGCAGCTTAGTGGGACAGGGAGGATATGGCTACACCTTC. This encodes CASSLVGQGGYGYTF.

The V gene is TRBV5-8, the J gene TRBJ1-5; D may be TRBD1 (5 bases). V was clipped by 1 base and J by 5 bases, with 16 bases between them. CDR1 SGHTS and CDR2 YDEGEE come from the germline V gene. The CDR3 covers 16 residues. CDR3 nucleotide sequence: TGTGCCAGCAGCTTGCTACTTTCGGGACCACATCAGCCCCAGCATTTT. Translated, it gives CASSLLLSGPHQPQHF.

This chain joins TRBV12-3 or TRBV12-4 and TRBJ1-2, with D possibly being TRBD1 (5 bases). V dropped 3 bases and J dropped 6 bases, with 11 bases sitting between them. This CDR3 has 13 residues. CDR3 in DNA: TGTGCCAGCAGTTTCTCTGGGGACCATGGCTACACCTTC. Amino acids: CASSFSGDHGYTF.

The table lists this clonotype with a count of one. The gene calls are TRBV5-1 and TRBJ1-1; unclear D gene. Germline-derived CDR1 and CDR2 are SGHRS and YFSETQ. Trimming cost V 4 bases and J 6 bases, with 13 bases left between them. The CDR3 loop spans 13 amino acids. Here the CDR3 DNA reads TGCGCCAGCAGCGGGAGCCTACAACCTGAAGCTTTCTTT. The encoded protein is CASSGSLQPEAFF. The variable domain in full, with the rest retrieved from reference TRBV5-1 and TRBJ1-1, is KAGVTQTPRYLIKTRGQQVTLSCSPISGHRSVSWYQQTPGQGLQFLFEYFSETQRNKGNFPGRFSGRQFSNSRSEMNVSTLELGDSALYLCASSGSLQPEAFFGQGTRLTVV.

Here the CDR3 reads CASRTGAGANVLTF. CDR3 DNA: TGTGCCAGCCGGACAGGGGCTGGGGCCAACGTCCTGACTTTC. The rearrangement links TRBV9 to TRBJ2-6; 9 bases fit TRBD1. The CDR3 consists of 14 residues. With 7 bases clipped from V and 2 bases from J, the junction kept 1 base outside the gene matches. Germline loops: CDR1 SGDLS, CDR2 YYNGEE.

In nucleotides, the CDR3 is TGTGCCAGTAGTGCTGGACAGGGCTCCTACGAGCAGTACTTC. As protein: CASSAGQGSYEQYF. The chain couples TRBV19 to TRBJ2-7; TRBD1 aligns across 8 bases. The CDR3 contains 14 residues. The germline V gene encodes CDR1 LNHDA and CDR2 SQIVND (reference sequence). V trimming: 5 bases; J trimming: 0 bases; junction bases outside the gene matches: 3.

The chain uses TRBV4-1 and TRBJ2-1, with TRBD1 identical over 8 bases. This CDR3 is 15 amino acids long. Germline lookup yields CDR1 MGHRA and CDR2 YSYEKL. The trim removed 1 base at V and 6 bases at J, leaving 5 bases unmatched. CDR3 amino acids: CASSQARTGSNEQFF. The DNA of the CDR3 is TGCGCCAGCAGCCAAGCTCGGACAGGGAGCAATGAGCAGTTCTTC.

V is TRBV28 and J is TRBJ1-2, with 7 positions matching TRBD1. From germline, CDR1 is MDHEN and CDR2 SYDVKM. This CDR3 region has 15 residues. The V gene end was trimmed by 3 bases and the J gene end by 5 bases; junction bases not matched to a gene: 9. The CDR3 DNA follows: TGTGCCAGCAGTTTTCCCCGGACAGGCTTGTATGGCTACACCTTC. Protein product: CASSFPRTGLYGYTF.

The CDR3 DNA reads TGTGCCATCAGCCAGGGTACTGAAGCTTTCTTT. It translates to CAISQGTEAFF. The chain couples TRBV10-3 to TRBJ1-1, with a possible D match to TRBD1 (5 bases). CDR3 size: 11 residues. Trimming stripped 6 bases from V and 5 bases from J, with 7 bases between. Germline values: CDR1 ENHRY, CDR2 SYGVKD.

The chain employs TRBV30 and TRBJ1-1; D is possibly TRBD1 (6 bases). CDR1 is GTSNPN and CDR2 is SVGIG in the germline V gene (reference sequence). V was shortened by 3 bases and J by 1 base, with 6 bases between the two germline ends. There are 12 residues in the CDR3. The CDR3 region is CAWRQGNTEAFF. Here the CDR3 DNA reads TGTGCCTGGAGACAGGGGAACACTGAAGCTTTCTTT.